The clone carrying this TCR beta chain was counted only a few times. Its cognate antigen is unknown. Germline V gene lookup returns CDR1 DFQATT and CDR2 SNEGSKA (reference sequence). Trimming took 6 bases from V and 5 from J; bases not matched to a gene: 10. CDR3 length equals 14 residues. Treatment here: roughly 11-day PBMC culture with coronavirus spike peptide pools or control peptides (ViraFEST assay). From the 10-day cultures, CD4+ T cells were isolated by negative selection. The assay that was used to sequence DNA from cultured CD4+ T cells was the Oncomine TCR Beta short-read assay. TCRdb redid the calling of the PCR reads with MiXCR, one entry per CDR3 protein. The sample lists fewer than 20,000 distinct CDR3 sequences, about 44% occurring once. This sample is drawn from a study of vaccination and CD4 T cells after COVID-19. Overall study findings and caveats: Reactive clonotype counts went from median roughly 20 after infection to 30 to 45 after vaccination, nonsignificantly. Within the convalescent patients, a median roughly 86% of the SARS-CoV-2-reactive clones were ones that appeared only post-vaccination.

The TCR originated in a human donor who had recovered from COVID-19. Material: CD4+ T cells from blood, cultured in vitro, obtained before SARS-CoV-2 vaccination. J is TRBJ2-5 and V is TRBV20-1, with 9 bases fitting TRBD1. Here the CDR3 DNA reads TGCAGTGCCATAGGGGGACAGGGCCGGGAGACCCAGTACTTC. Translation gives CSAIGGQGRETQYF.